This T cell receptor beta chain was sequenced during a study of blood T cells in healthy people across ages. Concerning this clonotype: Its specificity is unknown.

Total RNA amounts of at least 5 micrograms were extracted per sample. From germline, CDR1 is SGDLS and CDR2 YYNGEE. V was trimmed by 0 bases and J by 5 bases, leaving 11 bases between them. The CDR3 is 14 amino acids. Findings and caveats of the study: Aged donors had fewer naive CD4+ cells and lower diversity than long-lived donors. TCR beta diversity tracked closely with naive T cell percentage.

A second roughly 6 to 11 cycle PCR used barcoded and J-beta primers. TCRdb independently ran MiXCR on the 5' RACE reads; one entry per CDR3 protein. The sample holds about 680,000 distinct CDR3 sequences, about half seen once. This clonotype was obtained from a woman aged 55-75 years in good health. The material sequenced was blood. The genes are TRBV9 and TRBJ2-5, with D perhaps TRBD1 or TRBD2 (6 bases each). The CDR3 nucleotides read TGTGCCAGCAGCGTAGAGGGGGGATTGGAGACCCAGTACTTC. It yields the protein CASSVEGGLETQYF.